These 6 T cell receptor beta chains were all obtained from the same sample, sequenced in a study of cytomegalovirus exposure and HLA in healthy donors. It was with 60 Vbeta and 13 Jbeta primers that the PCR ran. TCRdb's table, derived via immunoSEQ multiplex PCR, lists solely in-frame clones and lacks some. The data show about 190,000 clones, over 70% seen once. Sequenced: PBMCs. The origin of the receptors is a middle-aged man in good health and CMV-seronegative.

V is TRBV4-2 and J is TRBJ1-2; 7 nucleotides agree with TRBD1. Germline trimming cut 0 bases from V and 8 bases from J; bases unmatched to any gene: 6. Looked up from germline, CDR1 is LGHNA and CDR2 is YNFKEQ. The CDR3 is 14 amino acids. Here the CDR3 DNA reads TGTGCCAGCAGCCAAGATAGGGGACAGTCGGGCTACACCTTC. It specifies CASSQDRGQSGYTF.

V is TRBV7-7 and J is TRBJ2-5; the D gene is possibly TRBD2 (5 bases). The CDR3 sequence is 14 residues long. V lost 5 bases and J lost 4, with 14 bases in between. Germline CDR1 reads SSHAT; CDR2 reads FNYEAQ (reference sequence). The CDR3 DNA is TGTGCCAGCAGCCCGGAAGGGAGTGGAGAGACCCAGTACTTC. Translated, it gives CASSPEGSGETQYF.

This clone is a singleton in its sample. This CDR3 is CASSERGGAFF. The CDR3 nucleotides are TGTGCCAGCAGTGAAAGGGGTGGAGCTTTCTTT. The chain couples TRBV6-5 to TRBJ1-1, with D possibly TRBD1 on 5 matching bases. This CDR3 is built from 11 residues. Germline V gives CDR1 MNHEY, CDR2 SVGAGI. V was pared by 5 bases and J by 10 bases, with 11 bases between.

This chain links TRBV6-5 with TRBJ1-5, with 7 bases matching TRBD1. CDR1 is MNHEY, CDR2 SVGAGI, per germline. The CDR3 consists of 14 residues. V lost 2 bases to trimming and J lost 4 bases; unmatched junction nucleotides: 2. The CDR3 bases are TGTGCCAGCAGTTACGAACAGGGGAATCAGCCCCAGCATTTT. It encodes CASSYEQGNQPQHF.

V is TRBV6-5 and J is TRBJ1-2; D is undetermined. The germline CDR1 and CDR2 sequences are MNHEY and SVGAGI. CDR3 length: 13 amino acids. The germline V and J ends were trimmed by 6 bases and 2 bases, with 10 bases remaining between them. The CDR3 loop is CASSLTPNYGYTF. CDR3 DNA sequence: TGTGCCAGCAGCCTAACCCCAAACTATGGCTACACCTTC.

V is TRBV2 and J is TRBJ2-7; D not resolved. Germline CDR1 reads SNHLY; CDR2 reads FYNNEI. The V and J ends lost 6 bases and 0 bases respectively, with 12 bases between them. The CDR3 is 14 residues long. The CDR3 loop reads CASRERDASYEQYF. The CDR3 nucleotides are TGTGCCAGCAGGGAGCGTGACGCCTCCTACGAGCAGTACTTC.